Presented here are 27 T cell receptor beta chains from one specimen sequenced in a study of T cell responses to AZD1222 COVID-19 vaccine. Repertoires were generated with immunoSEQ multiplex PCR, while TCRdb's copy carries only in-frame clones and drops some. Here the sample spans over 100,000 clones, about 85% being singletons. Sequenced here: peripheral blood, sampled on day 0 of AZD1222 vaccination. The receptors were gathered from an adult in good health.

The chain uses TRBV18 and TRBJ1-3; 7 nucleotides align to TRBD1. Germline lookup yields CDR1 KGHSH and CDR2 LQKENI. The V segment lost 2 bases and the J segment 3 bases; nucleotides outside the gene matches: 7. There are 16 residues in the CDR3. CDR3 sequence (DNA): TGTGCCAGCTCACCAGGACTCGACAGGGTTGGAAACACCATATATTTT. As protein: CASSPGLDRVGNTIYF.

The chain joins TRBV10-1 to TRBJ2-1; D unclear. The V end lost 8 bases, the J end lost 0 bases, and 8 bases lay between the germline ends. Germline V CDR1 and CDR2: WNHNN, SYGVQD (reference sequence). There are 13 residues in the CDR3. Written as DNA, the CDR3 is TGCGCCAGCTCAAGTAGCTCCTACAATGAGCAGTTCTTC. It translates to CASSSSSYNEQFF.

This clone was observed once. Written as DNA, the CDR3 is TGTGCCAGCAGTTCCACCGCCCTCCTAGCGGGAGGGCTCACCGGGGAGCTGTTTTTT. It encodes CASSSTALLAGGLTGELFF. The gene calls are TRBV28 and TRBJ2-2; TRBD2 matches at 12 bases. Germline V gene sequence: CDR1 MDHEN, CDR2 SYDVKM. This CDR3 comprises 19 residues. The trim removed 4 bases at V and 4 bases at J, leaving 13 bases unmatched.

The CDR3 DNA reads TGTGCCAGCAGCCAAGATCTTTCAGGGGGCTTGAACACTGAAGCTTTCTTT. It specifies CASSQDLSGGLNTEAFF. The chain recombines TRBV14 with TRBJ1-1, with 8 bases matching TRBD1. Germline CDR1 and CDR2: SGHDN and FVKESK. This CDR3 comprises 17 residues. V trimming: 0 bases; J trimming: 0 bases; junction bases outside the gene matches: 6.

The chain links TRBV29-1 to TRBJ2-3, with 10 bases identical to TRBD2. Germline CDR1 is SQVTM and CDR2 is ANQGSEA. The CDR3 is 16 residues long. V lost 1 base to trimming and J lost 1 base; unmatched junction nucleotides: 5. The CDR3 is CSVEARLAGGTDTQYF. Here the CDR3 DNA reads TGCAGCGTTGAAGCCAGACTAGCGGGCGGCACAGATACGCAGTATTTT.

This sequence joins TRBV7-9 and TRBJ1-2; D not certain. V was pared by 5 bases and J by 0 bases, with 13 bases between. Germline V gene sequence: CDR1 SEHNR, CDR2 FQNEAQ (reference sequence). This CDR3 has 15 residues. The CDR3 nucleotides are TGTGCCAGCAGCGCGCAGGAGAGGCCTAACTATGGCTACACCTTC. It codes for CASSAQERPNYGYTF.

The V gene is TRBV28, the J gene TRBJ2-7, with D possibly TRBD2 on 5 matching bases. V lost 7 bases and J lost 4, with 8 bases in between. Germline V gene lookup returns CDR1 MDHEN and CDR2 SYDVKM. The CDR3 has 11 amino acids. CDR3 bases: TGTGCCAGCAATTCGGGGTACGAGCAGTACTTC. This encodes CASNSGYEQYF.

V and J are TRBV7-2 and TRBJ1-2, with TRBD1 as a possible D gene (6 bases). V lost 5 bases to trimming and J lost 0 bases, with 13 bases between them. Germline V gene lookup returns CDR1 SGHTA and CDR2 FQGNSA. This CDR3 has 15 residues. In DNA form, the CDR3 reads TGTGCCAGCAGCAAACTACAGGGAGCTAACTATGGCTACACCTTC. Amino acids: CASSKLQGANYGYTF.

The gene calls are TRBV10-1 and TRBJ2-5; 9 bases line up with TRBD2. After removal of 0 bases from V and 1 base from J, the junction contained 0 bases not matched to a gene. The CDR3 covers 15 residues. Germline values: CDR1 WNHNN, CDR2 SYGVQD (reference sequence). The chain's CDR3 is CASSESSGGQETQYF. In DNA form, the CDR3 reads TGCGCCAGCAGTGAGTCTAGCGGGGGCCAAGAGACCCAGTACTTC.

This chain uses TRBV7-9 with TRBJ2-1; D gene unclear. In germline, CDR1 is SEHNR, CDR2 FQNEAQ (reference sequence). The germline V and J ends were trimmed by 5 bases and 3 bases, with 11 bases remaining between them. The CDR3 has 14 amino acids. This CDR3 is CASSQSAVYNEQFF. CDR3 coding DNA: TGTGCCAGCAGCCAATCGGCGGTCTACAATGAGCAGTTCTTC.

V and J are TRBV15 and TRBJ2-7, with D unresolved. The CDR3 sequence is 13 residues long. V lost 0 bases and J 5 bases, leaving 8 bases between the germline ends. Per the germline V gene, CDR1 is LNHNV and CDR2 is YYDKDF (reference sequence). CDR3: CATSREARDEQYF. The CDR3 nucleotides read TGTGCCACCAGCAGAGAGGCAAGAGACGAGCAGTACTTC.

The chain couples TRBV27 to TRBJ1-5; no clear D. From germline, CDR1 is MNHEY and CDR2 SMNVEV (reference sequence). This CDR3 region has 16 residues. The V gene lost 5 bases and the J gene lost 0 bases, with 14 bases spanning the gap. The CDR3 nucleotides are TGTGCCAGCAGTCCCACCGGGGTTTATAGCAATCAGCCCCAGCATTTT. Translating gives CASSPTGVYSNQPQHF.

The rearrangement links TRBV4-3 to TRBJ1-1, with D perhaps TRBD1 (6 bases). Germline V gene sequence: CDR1 LGHNA, CDR2 YSLEER. The CDR3 loop spans 16 amino acids. The V and J ends lost 0 bases and 0 bases respectively, with 11 bases between them. CDR3 residues: CASSQDRGRVNTEAFF. DNA for the CDR3: TGCGCCAGCAGCCAAGACAGGGGACGGGTGAACACTGAAGCTTTCTTT.

This chain joins TRBV28 and TRBJ1-5; possibly TRBD1 for D (6 bases). There are 14 residues in the CDR3. Trimming shortened V by 7 bases and J by 0 bases, and 10 bases separated the two germline ends. CDR1 MDHEN and CDR2 SYDVKM come from the germline V gene. In DNA form, the CDR3 reads TGTGCCAGCACCGGACAGCGTAGCAATCAGCCCCAGCATTTT. It is translated as CASTGQRSNQPQHF.

V usage is TRBV19 and J usage is TRBJ1-1, with D maybe TRBD1 (5 bases). The germline CDR1 and CDR2 sequences are LNHDA and SQIVND (reference sequence). The length of the CDR3 is 18 residues. V lost 5 bases and J 3 bases, leaving 25 bases between the germline ends. The DNA for the CDR3 is TGTGCCAGTAGTTCGAGGGGTGTCGGGGTTGGAAGGGACACTGAAGCTTTCTTT. Translation gives CASSSRGVGVGRDTEAFF.

Details on this clone: This same CDR3 is encoded by further DNA sequences in the sample. The chain joins TRBV3-1 (or the pseudogene TRBV3-2) to TRBJ1-1; D is undetermined. The CDR3 is 13 residues long. Trimming left V 2 bases short and J 0 bases short, with 4 bases between. CDR1 LGHDT and CDR2 YNNKEL come from the germline V gene (reference sequence). The CDR3 loop reads CASSQTLNTEAFF. CDR3 nucleotides: TGTGCCAGCAGCCAAACTTTGAACACTGAAGCTTTCTTT.

The rearrangement uses TRBV5-8 and TRBJ1-5, with TRBD1 matching 7 bases. Germline V gene data show CDR1 as SGHTS and CDR2 as YDEGEE. The CDR3 is 16 residues long. V lost 2 bases to trimming and J lost 3 bases; unmatched junction nucleotides: 8. The CDR3 DNA follows: TGTGCCAGCAGCTTTTCAGGGGGGTATTTCAATCAGCCCCAGCATTTT. It specifies CASSFSGGYFNQPQHF.

The genes are TRBV19 and TRBJ1-2; 10 bases match TRBD1. CDR1 LNHDA and CDR2 SQIVND come from the germline V gene (reference sequence). CDR3 size: 14 residues. The V segment lost 6 bases and the J segment 7 bases; nucleotides outside the gene matches: 8. In DNA form, the CDR3 reads TGTGCCAGTAGCCTCGGGACAGGGGCGGTTGGCTACACCTTC. Translated, it gives CASSLGTGAVGYTF. Based on the CDR3 plus reference TRBV19 and TRBJ1-2, the full variable domain is DGGITQSPKYLFRKEGQNVTLSCEQNLNHDAMYWYRQDPGQGLRLIYYSQIVNDFQKGDIAEGYSVSREKKESFPLTVTSAQKNPTAFYLCASSLGTGAVGYTFGSGTRLTVV.

The gene calls are TRBV28 and TRBJ2-2; TRBD1 matches 7 bases. This CDR3 contains 13 residues. Germline CDR1 MDHEN, CDR2 SYDVKM. CDR3 sequence: CVTGTVDTGELFF. The CDR3 coding sequence is TGTGTAACCGGGACAGTCGACACCGGGGAGCTGTTTTTT.

The chain couples TRBV19 to TRBJ1-5; D is possibly TRBD1 (6 bases). The ends were cut back, 10 bases at V and 0 bases at J, with 19 bases in the middle. The V gene's germline CDR1 is LNHDA and CDR2 SQIVND (reference sequence). The CDR3 has 16 amino acids. CDR3 region: CATRRAGAYSNQPQHF. CDR3 nucleotides: TGTGCCACCCGGAGAGCGGGGGCCTATAGCAATCAGCCCCAGCATTTT.

This chain joins TRBV28 and TRBJ1-5, with a tentative D call TRBD1 (6 bases). The CDR3 extends over 14 amino acids. The V and J ends lost 5 bases and 10 bases respectively, with 18 bases between them. Germline assignment: CDR1 MDHEN and CDR2 SYDVKM. The DNA for the CDR3 is TGTGCCAGCAGTAACTACGGGGGCATCATTCCCCAGCATTTT. Translation gives CASSNYGGIIPQHF.

The chain carries TRBV10-3 and TRBJ1-2, with D maybe TRBD1 (5 bases). The V end was cut by 0 bases, the J end by 7 bases, with 9 bases between. The CDR3 is 13 residues long. From germline, CDR1 is ENHRY and CDR2 SYGVKD. Here the CDR3 reads CAISESLGGGYTF. In DNA form, the CDR3 reads TGTGCCATCAGTGAGTCCCTCGGGGGTGGCTACACCTTC.

This chain joins TRBV19 and TRBJ1-6, with TRBD1 matching over 10 bases. The germline V gene encodes CDR1 LNHDA and CDR2 SQIVND (reference sequence). The ends lost 5 bases at V and 7 bases at J; junction bases unmatched: 2. The CDR3 spans 14 residues. Written as DNA, the CDR3 is TGTGCCAGTAGTGAGGACAGGGGGAATTCACCCCTCCACTTT. Amino acids: CASSEDRGNSPLHF.

The rearrangement uses TRBV5-4 and TRBJ2-7; 14 nucleotides align to TRBD2. CDR3 length: 17 amino acids. Germline CDR1 reads SGHNT; CDR2 reads YYREEE (reference sequence). V lost 3 bases, J lost 4 bases, and 9 bases stayed unmatched. CDR3 residues: CASSSQMGTSGSYEQYF. CDR3 coding DNA: TGTGCCAGCAGCTCCCAGATGGGGACTAGCGGGAGTTACGAGCAGTACTTC.

The chain joins TRBV3-1 (or the pseudogene TRBV3-2) to TRBJ1-6; D call uncertain. Trimming left V 0 bases short and J 10 bases short, with 13 bases between. The CDR3 has 15 amino acids. Germline CDR1 and CDR2: LGHDT and YNNKEL (reference sequence). CDR3 loop: CASSQDWEASSPLHF. The CDR3 nucleotides read TGTGCCAGCAGCCAAGATTGGGAGGCCAGCTCACCCCTCCACTTT.

The chain uses TRBV7-9 and TRBJ2-1; 8 bases match TRBD1. The CDR3 consists of 15 residues. Unmatched junction bases numbered 12, after V lost 5 bases and J lost 9 bases. Per the germline V gene, CDR1 is SEHNR and CDR2 is FQNEAQ (reference sequence). Here the CDR3 reads CASSQQTGALGEQFF. CDR3 DNA sequence: TGTGCCAGCAGCCAGCAGACAGGGGCACTAGGTGAGCAGTTCTTC.

V is TRBV11-3 and J is TRBJ2-3; no clear D. The germline CDR1 and CDR2 sequences are SGHNT and YENEEA. The V gene lost 1 base and the J gene lost 6 bases, with 14 bases spanning the gap. The CDR3 has 15 residues. The DNA of the CDR3 is TGTGCCAGCAGCTTAGCCGCGGCAGAAGGGGATACGCAGTATTTT. Amino acid sequence: CASSLAAAEGDTQYF. Drawing the rest from reference TRBV11-3 and TRBJ2-3, the complete variable domain is EAGVVQSPRYKIIEKKQPVAFWCNPISGHNTLYWYLQNLGQGPELLIRYENEEAVDDSQLPKDRFSAERLKGVDSTLKIQPAELGDSAVYLCASSLAAAEGDTQYFGPGTRLTVL.